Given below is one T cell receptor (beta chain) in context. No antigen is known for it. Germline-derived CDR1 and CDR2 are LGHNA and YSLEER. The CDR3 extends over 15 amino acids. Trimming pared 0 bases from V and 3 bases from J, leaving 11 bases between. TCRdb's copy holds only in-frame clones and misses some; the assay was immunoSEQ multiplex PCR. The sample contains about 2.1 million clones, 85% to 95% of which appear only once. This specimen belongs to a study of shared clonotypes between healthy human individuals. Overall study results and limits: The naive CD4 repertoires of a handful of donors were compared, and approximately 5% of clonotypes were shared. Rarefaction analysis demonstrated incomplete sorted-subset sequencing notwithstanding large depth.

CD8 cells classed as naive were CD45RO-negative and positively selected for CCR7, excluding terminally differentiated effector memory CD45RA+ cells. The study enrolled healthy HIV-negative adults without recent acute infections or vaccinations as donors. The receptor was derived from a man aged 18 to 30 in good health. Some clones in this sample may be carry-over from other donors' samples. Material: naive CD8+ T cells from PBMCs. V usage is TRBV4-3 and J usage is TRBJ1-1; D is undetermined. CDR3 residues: CASSQEGGKDTEAFF. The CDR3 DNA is TGCGCCAGCAGCCAAGAGGGAGGGAAAGACACTGAAGCTTTCTTT.